This T cell receptor beta chain was identified in a study of OX40 agonist ivuxolimab in advanced cancers. The overall study: Antecedent anti-PD-1, anti-PD-L1 or anti-CTLA-4 therapy was permissible, with 30% to 50% having received some.

As to this clone: Its antigen is unknown.

V dropped 7 bases and J dropped 1 base, with 10 bases sitting between them. CDR3 size: 13 residues. Germline CDR1 SNHLY, CDR2 FYNNEI. Findings and caveats of the study: Clones of CD4+ and CD8+ blood T cells grew by week 6 at doses of 0.1 to 3.0 mg/kg. Some nonresponders also had low normalized T-cell clonal expansion.

Sequenced by immunoSEQ multiplex PCR; TCRdb stores in-frame clones only, minus some. Here the sample spans 37,000 or so clones, around 80% being singletons. The sample consisted of CD4+ or CD8+ T cells sorted from blood, taken in a trial of the OX40 agonist ivuxolimab. The chain recombines TRBV2 with TRBJ1-1; D remains ambiguous. This TCR came from an adult with an advanced solid tumor such as melanoma, head and neck, liver or kidney cancer. The CDR3 region has the DNA TGTGCCAGCACCCCAGACGGGAACACTGAAGCTTTCTTT. Translation: CASTPDGNTEAFF.